The sequence of this TCR beta chain was determined in a study of T cell repertoires in cytomegalovirus infection. MiXCR was run by TCRdb on the reads, yielding one entry per CDR3 protein. The sample lists about 770,000 distinct CDR3 sequences, 25% to 30% occurring once. Concerning this clonotype: The antigen is not known.

Trimming removed 3 bases from V and 1 base from J, with 9 bases in between. Germline V gives CDR1 MNHEY, CDR2 SMNVEV (reference sequence). The CDR3 covers 14 residues. The clonotype was recovered from a human donor in good health (CMV status not recorded). Some clones in this sample may be carry-over from other donors' samples. The chain combines TRBV27 with TRBJ1-1, with D tentatively TRBD1 (5 bases). The input for sequencing was cultured CD8+ T cells from PBMCs, taken from culture after CMV antigen stimulation. As DNA, the CDR3 is TGTGCCAGCAGTTTCACGACAGAGAACACTGAAGCTTTCTTT. This translates into CASSFTTENTEAFF.